This TCR beta chain was identified in a study of T cells in Graves' hyperthyroidism and ophthalmopathy. Findings and caveats of the study: The model's output predicted ophthalmopathy at a median of roughly 6.9 months prior to onset. Separating ophthalmopathy from stable hyperthyroidism was achieved by a 13 V-J model.

RNA transcripts were the template for amplifying TCR beta CDR3 regions. HTBI primers drove first-round RT-PCR of the TCR CDR3. TCRdb processed the multiplex PCR reads anew with MiXCR; each CDR3 protein has one entry. The sample lists 690,000 or so distinct CDR3 sequences; about 17% were seen once. At least ten counts were recorded for this clonotype. Its antigen is not known. The CDR3 spans 12 residues. The germline V and J ends were trimmed by 9 bases and 7 bases, with 15 bases remaining between them. The germline V gene encodes CDR1 SNHLY and CDR2 FYNNEI. The V call is TRBV2, the J call TRBJ1-1; D perhaps matches TRBD1 (5 bases). This TCR was sampled from a woman in her forties or fifties with Graves' hyperthyroidism that later progressed to Graves' ophthalmopathy. Sequencing input: blood. The CDR3 nucleotides are TGTGCCAGTTACAAAGTGGGGGGTGAAGCTTTCTTT. It yields the protein CASYKVGGEAFF.